This T cell receptor beta chain was sequenced in a study of siplizumab effects on memory and regulatory T cells. Per germline, CDR1 SSHAT and CDR2 FNYEAQ (reference sequence). The CDR3 loop spans 14 amino acids. Roughly 10^5 TCR templates underwent assay in each sample. TCRdb keeps only in-frame clones here, not all; method: immunoSEQ multiplex PCR. The data hold over 10,000 clones, with approximately 45% observed a single time. This clone was counted between two and nine times. Its antigen is not known. One end of the junction fails to match germline, which may point to a read error. Kept together in coculture, the mixed lymphocyte reaction cells spent 6 days at 37°C.

The sequence came from a human donor in good health; the cells came from an allogeneic mixed lymphocyte reaction. Some clones in this sample may be carry-over from other donors' samples. The specimen was CFSE-low (dividing) CD8+ T cells sorted from an allogeneic mixed lymphocyte reaction. This chain links TRBV7-7 with TRBJ2-1, with a weak D call TRBD2 (6 bases). CDR3 DNA sequence: TGTGCTAGCAGCCAAGGAGGGCCTTCGGTAGAGCAGTTCTTC. This codes for CASSQGGPSVEQFF.